The entry below describes one T cell receptor beta chain. Only in-frame clones appear in the TCRdb table, and some are missing; sequencing was by immunoSEQ multiplex PCR. The table includes approximately 60,000 clones, approximately 93% detected once. These data are taken from a study of blood T cell repertoires in COVID-19. The sequence derives from a man between 65 and 79 years old with active COVID-19. Sequencing input: peripheral blood.

The CDR3 nucleotides read TGTGCCAGCACCACCGGACGCACGGGACTAGCGGGCTTAGATACGCAGTATTTT. This translates into CASTTGRTGLAGLDTQYF. This chain connects TRBV11-3 to TRBJ2-3; 12 bases are a match to TRBD2. Germline V gene lookup returns CDR1 SGHNT and CDR2 YENEEA. V shed 7 bases and J 5 bases; nucleotides not matched to a gene: 16. The CDR3 is 18 amino acids.